Shown below are 5 T cell receptor beta chains from a single sample sequenced in a study of blood T cell repertoires in COVID-19. Method: immunoSEQ multiplex PCR; TCRdb's copy keeps in-frame clones and lacks some. The table has 300,000 to 400,000 clones, roughly 87% seen once. Sequenced sample: peripheral blood. The receptors originated from a man in his thirties or forties with COVID-19, enrolled during active disease.

This chain links TRBV18 with TRBJ1-1; D is unresolved. The CDR3 has 12 residues. V was clipped by 3 bases and J by 8 bases, with 10 bases between them. Germline values: CDR1 KGHSH, CDR2 LQKENI. CDR3 sequence: CASSPRETEAFF. The CDR3, as DNA: TGTGCCAGCTCACCTAGGGAGACCGAAGCTTTCTTT. Full variable domain (outside the CDR3, taken from reference TRBV18 and TRBJ1-1): NAGVMQNPRHLVRRRGQEARLRCSPMKGHSHVYWYRQLPEEGLKFMVYLQKENIIDESGMPKERFSAEFPKEGPSILRIQQVVRGDSAAYFCASSPRETEAFFGQGTRLTVV.

The V and J genes are TRBV28 and TRBJ2-1, with 7 nucleotides matching TRBD2. V was clipped by 2 bases and J by 3 bases; unmatched bases: 7. The CDR3 loop spans 16 amino acids. CDR1 is MDHEN and CDR2 is SYDVKM in the germline V gene. This CDR3 reads CASSLVSSGIYNEQFF. In DNA form, the CDR3 reads TGTGCCAGCAGTTTAGTCTCTAGCGGTATCTACAATGAGCAGTTCTTC.

The chain links TRBV27 to TRBJ2-3, with D perhaps matching TRBD1 (5 bases). The V end was cut by 6 bases, the J end by 6 bases, with 13 bases between. Germline V gene sequence: CDR1 MNHEY, CDR2 SMNVEV (reference sequence). The CDR3 runs to 13 residues. This CDR3 is CASRLGHLDTQYF. CDR3 nucleotides: TGTGCCAGCAGGTTGGGGCATTTGGATACGCAGTATTTT.

This clone showed up just a few times. The V gene is TRBV2, the J gene TRBJ2-7; 10 nucleotides align to TRBD2. The germline CDR1 and CDR2 sequences are SNHLY and FYNNEI. The CDR3 runs 13 residues. The V and J ends lost 7 bases and 3 bases, in that order; junction bases with no gene match: 3. For the CDR3, the DNA is TGTGCCAGCATTCTAGCGGGAGTCTACGAGCAGTACTTC. It specifies CASILAGVYEQYF.

This clone was counted a few times. V usage is TRBV4-3 and J usage is TRBJ1-6; D gene uncertain. The CDR3 covers 16 residues. The germline V gene encodes CDR1 LGHNA and CDR2 YSLEER. Between the trimmed V and J ends, which lost 5 bases and 5 bases, there was a span of 16 bases. The CDR3 DNA follows: TGCGCCAGCAGCTCTGCCGCGGGAGGGAATAATTCACCCCTCCACTTT. It codes for CASSSAAGGNNSPLHF.